This TCR beta chain was captured in a study of blood T cell repertoires in COVID-19. In the original analysis: The authors estimated nucleated cell counts from reference gene primer amplification. Generated by immunoSEQ multiplex PCR, the TCRdb table keeps only in-frame clones and is missing some. V and J calls and clone size are as listed in that table; D and trimming were resolved from the DNA. In the table there are 240,000 or so clones, approximately 82% of which are singletons. CDR3 length: 16 amino acids. Germline values: CDR1 MNHNY, CDR2 SVGAGI (reference sequence). The ends were cut back, 2 bases at V and 4 bases at J, with 14 bases in the middle.

This TCR was recovered from a woman younger than 30 with acute or convalescent COVID-19. What was sequenced was peripheral blood. The rearrangement joins TRBV6-6 to TRBJ1-4, with D possibly being TRBD1 (6 bases). The CDR3 DNA sequence: TGTGCCAGCAGTTACGGGGGCAGGGGTCATAATGAAAAACTGTTTTTT. It codes for CASSYGGRGHNEKLFF.